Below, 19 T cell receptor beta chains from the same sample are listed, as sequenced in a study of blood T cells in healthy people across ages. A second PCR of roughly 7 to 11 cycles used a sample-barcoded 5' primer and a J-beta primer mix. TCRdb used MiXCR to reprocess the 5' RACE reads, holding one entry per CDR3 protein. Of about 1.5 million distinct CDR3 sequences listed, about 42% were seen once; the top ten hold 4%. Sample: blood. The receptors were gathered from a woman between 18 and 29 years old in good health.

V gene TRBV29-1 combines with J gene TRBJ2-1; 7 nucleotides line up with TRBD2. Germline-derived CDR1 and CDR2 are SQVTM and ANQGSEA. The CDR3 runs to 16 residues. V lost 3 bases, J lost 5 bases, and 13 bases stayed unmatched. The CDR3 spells CSVEGLSGTKHNEQFF. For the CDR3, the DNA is TGCAGCGTTGAGGGTCTCTCCGGGACTAAACACAATGAGCAGTTCTTC.

The CDR3: CASSLRFPNEQFF. In DNA, the CDR3 is TGTGCCAGCAGCCTCCGGTTCCCCAATGAGCAGTTCTTC. The chain recombines TRBV7-2 with TRBJ2-1; D is undetermined. This CDR3 is 13 amino acids long. V was cut by 5 bases and J by 6 bases, with 11 bases left in between. Germline loops: CDR1 SGHTA, CDR2 FQGNSA.

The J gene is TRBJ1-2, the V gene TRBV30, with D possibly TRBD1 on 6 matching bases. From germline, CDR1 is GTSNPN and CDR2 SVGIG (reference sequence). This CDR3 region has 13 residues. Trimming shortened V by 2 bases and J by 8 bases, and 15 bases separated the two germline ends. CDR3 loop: CAWSRQGMAGYTF. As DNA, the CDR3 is TGTGCCTGGAGTCGCCAGGGGATGGCCGGCTACACCTTC.

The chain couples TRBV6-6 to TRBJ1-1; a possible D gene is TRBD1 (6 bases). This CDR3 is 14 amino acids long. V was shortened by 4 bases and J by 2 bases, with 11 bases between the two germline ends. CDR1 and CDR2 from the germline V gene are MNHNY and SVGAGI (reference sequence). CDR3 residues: CASSSSDSNTEAFF. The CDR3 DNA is TGTGCCAGCAGTTCCTCGGACAGTAACACTGAAGCTTTCTTT.

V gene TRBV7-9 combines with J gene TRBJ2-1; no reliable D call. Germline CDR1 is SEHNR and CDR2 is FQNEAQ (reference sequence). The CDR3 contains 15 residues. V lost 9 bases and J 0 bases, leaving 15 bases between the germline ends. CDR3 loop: CASPSAEDSYNEQFF. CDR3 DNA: TGTGCCAGTCCCAGTGCTGAGGACTCCTACAATGAGCAGTTCTTC.

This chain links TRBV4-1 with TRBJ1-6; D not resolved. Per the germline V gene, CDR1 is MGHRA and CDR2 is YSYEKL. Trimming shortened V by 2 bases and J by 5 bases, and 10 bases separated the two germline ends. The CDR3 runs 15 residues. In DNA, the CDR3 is TGCGCCAGCAGCCAACTGGACGGGGATAATTCACCCCTCCACTTT. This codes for CASSQLDGDNSPLHF.

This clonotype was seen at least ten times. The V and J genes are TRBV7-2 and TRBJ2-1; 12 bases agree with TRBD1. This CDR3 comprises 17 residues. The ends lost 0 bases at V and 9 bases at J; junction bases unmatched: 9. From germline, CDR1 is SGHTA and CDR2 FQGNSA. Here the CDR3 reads CASSLASGTGGEGEQFF. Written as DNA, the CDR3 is TGTGCCAGCAGCTTAGCTTCCGGGACAGGGGGCGAGGGTGAGCAGTTCTTC.

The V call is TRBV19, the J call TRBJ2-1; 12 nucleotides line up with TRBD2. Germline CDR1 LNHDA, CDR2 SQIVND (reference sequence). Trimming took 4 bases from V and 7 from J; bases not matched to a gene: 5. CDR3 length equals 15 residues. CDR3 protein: CASSRSSGRVNEQFF. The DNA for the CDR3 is TGTGCCAGTAGTAGGTCTAGCGGGAGGGTGAATGAGCAGTTCTTC.

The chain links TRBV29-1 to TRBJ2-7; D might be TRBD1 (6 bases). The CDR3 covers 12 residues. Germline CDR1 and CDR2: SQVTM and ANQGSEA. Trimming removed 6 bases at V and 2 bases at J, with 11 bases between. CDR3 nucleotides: TGCAGCGTCATGACAGGACCCTACGAGCAGTACTTC. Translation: CSVMTGPYEQYF.

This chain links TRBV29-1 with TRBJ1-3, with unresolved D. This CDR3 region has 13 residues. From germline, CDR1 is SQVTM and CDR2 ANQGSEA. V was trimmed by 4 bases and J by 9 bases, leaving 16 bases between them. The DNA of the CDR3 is TGCAGCGTTGGGCCCCGTCTGGGAGGCACCATATATTTT. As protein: CSVGPRLGGTIYF.

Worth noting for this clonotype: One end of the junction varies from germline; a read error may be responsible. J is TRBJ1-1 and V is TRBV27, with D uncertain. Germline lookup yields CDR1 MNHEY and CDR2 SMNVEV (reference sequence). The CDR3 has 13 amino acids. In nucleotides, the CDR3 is TGTGCCAGCAAACCAAGTGGGAACACTGAAGTTTTCTTT. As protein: CASKPSGNTEVFF.

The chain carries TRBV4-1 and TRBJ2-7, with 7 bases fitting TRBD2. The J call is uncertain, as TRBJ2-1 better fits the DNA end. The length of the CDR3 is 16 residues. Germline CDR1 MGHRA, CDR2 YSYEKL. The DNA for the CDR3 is TGCGCCAGCATCCAGGGATGGGCTAGCGGATCCTACGAGCAGTTCTTC. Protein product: CASIQGWASGSYEQFF.

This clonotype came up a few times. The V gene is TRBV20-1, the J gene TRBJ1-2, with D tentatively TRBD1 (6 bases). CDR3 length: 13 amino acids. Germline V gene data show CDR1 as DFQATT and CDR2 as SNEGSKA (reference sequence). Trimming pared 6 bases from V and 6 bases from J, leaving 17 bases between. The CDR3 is CSAEDSPDHGYTF. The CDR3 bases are TGCAGTGCCGAGGACAGTCCGGATCATGGCTACACCTTC.

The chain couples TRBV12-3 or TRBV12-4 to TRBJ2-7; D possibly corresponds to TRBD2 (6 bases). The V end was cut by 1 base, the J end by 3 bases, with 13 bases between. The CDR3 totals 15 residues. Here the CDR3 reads CASSLGERVVYEQYF. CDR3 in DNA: TGTGCCAGCAGTTTAGGGGAGCGGGTGGTCTACGAGCAGTACTTC.

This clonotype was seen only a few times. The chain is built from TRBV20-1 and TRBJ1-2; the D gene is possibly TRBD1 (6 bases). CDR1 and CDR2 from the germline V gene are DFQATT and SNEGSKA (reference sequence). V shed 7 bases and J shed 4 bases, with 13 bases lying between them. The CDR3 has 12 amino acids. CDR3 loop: CSGTTGPYGYTF. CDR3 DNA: TGCAGTGGCACGACAGGCCCCTATGGCTACACCTTC.

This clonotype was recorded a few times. The CDR3 DNA follows: TGCAGCGTTGAAGGAGGTGTAAAAAACATTCAGTACTTC. Its protein product is CSVEGGVKNIQYF. V is TRBV29-1 and J is TRBJ2-4; D is undetermined. The V gene's germline CDR1 is SQVTM and CDR2 ANQGSEA. V dropped 1 base and J dropped 4 bases, with 8 bases sitting between them. This CDR3 is built from 13 residues.

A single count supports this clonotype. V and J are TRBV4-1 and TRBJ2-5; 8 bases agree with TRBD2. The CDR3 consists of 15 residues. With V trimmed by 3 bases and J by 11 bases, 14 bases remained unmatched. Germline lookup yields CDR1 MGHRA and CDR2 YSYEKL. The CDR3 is CASSHTSGAFDEQYF. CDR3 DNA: TGCGCCAGCAGCCACACTAGCGGAGCCTTTGATGAGCAGTACTTC.

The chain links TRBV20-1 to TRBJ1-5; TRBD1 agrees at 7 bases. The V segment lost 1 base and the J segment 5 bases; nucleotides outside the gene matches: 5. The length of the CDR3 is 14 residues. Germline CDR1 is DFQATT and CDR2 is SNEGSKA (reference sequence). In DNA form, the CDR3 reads TGCAGTGCTAGAGTTCCGACAGGGCATCAGCCCCAGCATTTT. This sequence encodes CSARVPTGHQPQHF.

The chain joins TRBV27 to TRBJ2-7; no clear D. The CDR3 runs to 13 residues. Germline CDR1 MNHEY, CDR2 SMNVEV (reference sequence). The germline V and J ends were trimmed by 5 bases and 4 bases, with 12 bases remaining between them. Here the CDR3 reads CASSLQVGYEQYF. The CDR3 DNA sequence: TGTGCCAGCAGTCTTCAGGTGGGGTACGAGCAGTACTTC.